This T cell receptor beta chain was obtained from a study of blood T cell repertoires in COVID-19. Sequencing was performed with immunoSEQ multiplex PCR; in TCRdb, only in-frame clones are kept and a portion is missing. This table has about 260,000 clones, around 84% appearing once. Sequenced sample: peripheral blood. The source is a man aged 60-69 years with acute or convalescent COVID-19.

In nucleotides, the CDR3 is TGTGCCAGTAGTGGACCCGACAGGTTACTATATGGCTACACCTTC. Amino acids: CASSGPDRLLYGYTF. This chain links TRBV19 with TRBJ1-2; TRBD1 might be the D (6 bases). V gave up 5 bases and J gave up 5 bases, with 18 bases separating them. The CDR3 is made up of 15 amino acids. CDR1 is LNHDA and CDR2 is SQIVND in the germline V gene (reference sequence). Full variable domain (rest looked up from reference TRBV19 and TRBJ1-2): DGGITQSPKYLFRKEGQNVTLSCEQNLNHDAMYWYRQDPGQGLRLIYYSQIVNDFQKGDIAEGYSVSREKKESFPLTVTSAQKNPTAFYLCASSGPDRLLYGYTFGSGTRLTVV.